Below, one TCR beta chain is given with its context. The antigen remains unidentified. Profiling relied on immunoSEQ multiplex PCR, and the TCRdb table lists in-frame clones only, not all of them. This sample has tens of thousands of clones, with 89% found just once. The entry originates in a study of T cell responses to AZD1222 COVID-19 vaccine. In the study overall: Second-dose intervals of approximately 4 or approximately 12 weeks were pooled.

In germline, CDR1 is SGDLS, CDR2 YYNGEE. Trimming cost V 3 bases and J 2 bases, with 11 bases left between them. This CDR3 region has 15 residues. Study-level findings and limits: Spike-specific TCR breadth rose after two AZD1222 doses, and depth rose as well. Clonal diversity was possibly underestimated, and white British individuals and females predominated among donors. All repertoire sampling was performed exclusively after the peak T cell response.

This specimen consisted of peripheral blood, obtained on day 0 of AZD1222 vaccination. The receptor was derived from an adult in good health. The chain is built from TRBV9 and TRBJ2-2; a weak D match, TRBD1 (6 bases). The CDR3 sequence is CASSATGVNTGELFF. DNA of the CDR3: TGTGCCAGCAGCGCGACAGGTGTCAACACCGGGGAGCTGTTTTTT.